The following is a T cell receptor (beta chain) sequence with its context. Its specificity is not known. This entry is derived from a study of CD8+ T cells in alopecia areata. Study-wide context: For the treated group, dosing was oral tofacitinib at 5 to 10 mg twice daily.

Study outcomes and limitations: Compared with normal scalp, lesional scalp had higher clonality and more expanded CD8+ clones. Sharing of TCRs across patients appeared less clear than in mice, possibly for HLA-related reasons.

Reverse transcribed after extraction, RNA yielded cDNA as the sequencing template. Profiling relied on immunoSEQ multiplex PCR, and the TCRdb table lists in-frame clones only, not all of them. The sample consists of 150,000 to 200,000 clones, 60% of them appearing once. Described treatment: oral pan-JAK inhibitor, 5-10 mg twice daily. Alopecia areata patients provided lesional scalp punch biopsies and peripheral blood, both collected for the study. The CDR3 consists of 15 residues. Trimming left V 1 base short and J 5 bases short, with 11 bases between. Per germline, CDR1 SGHTA and CDR2 FQGTGA. This chain links TRBV7-3 with TRBJ2-2, with D uncertain. The receptor was isolated from a human donor with alopecia areata. This specimen consisted of CD4+ T cells sorted from blood, obtained at week 24, from a patient treated with tofacitinib. CDR3: CASSLIAQPTGELFF. The CDR3 DNA is TGTGCCAGCAGCTTAATTGCTCAGCCAACCGGGGAGCTGTTTTTT. The full variable domain, its missing parts supplied by reference TRBV7-3 and TRBJ2-2, is GAGVSQTPSNKVTEKGKYVELRCDPISGHTALYWYRQSLGQGPEFLIYFQGTGAADDSGLPNDRFFAVRPEGSVSTLKIQRTERGDSAVYLCASSLIAQPTGELFFGEGSRLTVL.